What follows describes a single T cell receptor beta chain. Germline V CDR1 and CDR2: MNHEY, SVGAGI. V trimming: 6 bases; J trimming: 5 bases; junction bases outside the gene matches: 6. The CDR3 spans 13 residues. The sample belongs to a study of blood T cell repertoires in COVID-19. For the study at large: Sources were T cells, B-cell-depleted T cells, or PBMCs; the material itself was cDNA or gDNA.

TCRdb keeps only in-frame clones here, not all; method: immunoSEQ multiplex PCR. The table has around 28,000 clones, 84% seen once. Sequencing used peripheral blood. The chain has TRBV6-5 and TRBJ1-2; 7 nucleotides align to TRBD1. The TCR was taken from a man aged 65 to 79 with active COVID-19. The CDR3 region is CASSPTGRYGYTF. The CDR3 DNA follows: TGTGCCAGCAGCCCGACAGGGCGATATGGCTACACCTTC.